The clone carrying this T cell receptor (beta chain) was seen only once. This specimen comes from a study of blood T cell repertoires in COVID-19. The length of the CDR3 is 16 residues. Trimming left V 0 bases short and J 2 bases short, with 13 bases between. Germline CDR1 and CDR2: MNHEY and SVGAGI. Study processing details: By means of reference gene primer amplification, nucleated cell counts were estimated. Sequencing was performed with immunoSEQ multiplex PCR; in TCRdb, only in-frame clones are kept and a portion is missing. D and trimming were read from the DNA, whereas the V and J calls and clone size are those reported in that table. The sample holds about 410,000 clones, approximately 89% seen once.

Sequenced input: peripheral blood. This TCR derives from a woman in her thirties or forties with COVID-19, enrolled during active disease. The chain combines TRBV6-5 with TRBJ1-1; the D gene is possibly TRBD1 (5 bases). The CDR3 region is CASSYSRQGSNTEAFF. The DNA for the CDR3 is TGTGCCAGCAGTTACTCGAGGCAGGGCAGTAACACTGAAGCTTTCTTT.